A single sample is the source of the 11 T cell receptor beta chains below, sequenced in a study of T-cell memory formation after mild COVID-19. From the 5' RACE reads, TCRdb called clonotypes with MiXCR, one entry per CDR3 protein. There are 250,000 to 350,000 distinct CDR3 sequences in the sample; more than 15% occur only once, and about a fifth lies in the top ten. What was sequenced was PBMCs or a T cell subset sorted from them (not recorded which). The receptors shown here come from a man aged 18 to 30 who had mild COVID-19 (a few samples of this study predate the infection). Cell type and time point are not known.

This clonotype showed up many times. The chain joins TRBV12-3 or TRBV12-4 to TRBJ1-4; TRBD1 is a possible D gene (5 bases). The CDR3 totals 14 residues. Trimming shortened V by 6 bases and J by 6 bases, and 14 bases separated the two germline ends. CDR3 loop: CASSGGSSDEKLFF. CDR3 in DNA: TGTGCCAGCAGCGGGGGGAGCAGTGATGAAAAACTGTTTTTT.

This chain connects TRBV28 to TRBJ2-7; the match to TRBD1 covers 7 bases. J gave up 4 bases and V 4 bases, and 10 bases lay outside the gene matches. The germline V gene has CDR1 MDHEN and CDR2 SYDVKM. The CDR3 runs to 15 residues. CDR3 sequence reads: CASSSPSRGLYEQYV. The CDR3 DNA reads as TGTGCCAGCAGTTCCCCCTCTAGGGGGCTATACGAGCAGTACGTC.

This clonotype was detected a few times. The chain employs TRBV7-2 and TRBJ2-3; TRBD2 agrees at 12 bases. This CDR3 is built from 16 residues. Trimming cost V 3 bases and J 2 bases; bases outside gene matches: 3. Germline V gene lookup returns CDR1 SGHTA and CDR2 FQGNSA. The CDR3 spells CASSFLAGGLTDTQYF. Written as DNA, the CDR3 is TGTGCCAGCAGCTTCCTAGCGGGGGGGCTCACAGATACGCAGTATTTT.

As for this clonotype: Its ends do not fully match the called genes, so a read error is possible. The J gene is TRBJ2-3, the V gene TRBV5-4; D remains unclear. In germline, CDR1 is SGHNT, CDR2 YYREEE (reference sequence). This CDR3 comprises 16 residues. CDR3 in DNA: TGTTCCAGCAGCTTGGCCGAGTCTGCTAGCACAGATACGCAGTATTTT. Translation gives CSSSLAESASTDTQYF.

This chain's CDR3 is CSARPSGGAGTDTQYF. CDR3 DNA sequence: TGCAGTGCTAGACCTAGCGGGGGGGCCGGGACAGATACGCAGTATTTT. The chain has TRBV20-1 and TRBJ2-3; 12 bases are a match to TRBD2. Per germline, CDR1 DFQATT and CDR2 SNEGSKA (reference sequence). J lost 3 bases, V lost 2 bases, and 6 bases had no gene match. The CDR3 covers 16 residues.

The genes are TRBV7-2 and TRBJ2-5; D unclear. Trimming removed 1 base at V and 4 bases at J, with 7 bases between. CDR1 is SGHTA, CDR2 FQGNSA, per germline. CDR3 length equals 13 residues. Here the CDR3 reads CASSLERAETQYF. The DNA for the CDR3 is TGTGCCAGCAGCTTAGAACGGGCAGAGACCCAGTACTTC.

This clonotype was counted a few times. The chain couples TRBV20-1 to TRBJ1-5, with D hard to call. The CDR3 sequence is 12 residues long. CDR1 DFQATT and CDR2 SNEGSKA come from the germline V gene (reference sequence). V was clipped by 1 base and J by 7 bases, with 8 bases between them. The CDR3 nucleotides are TGCAGTGCTAGAGTAGGTTCCCAGCCCCAGCATTTT. Encoded protein: CSARVGSQPQHF.

This chain connects TRBV6-5 to TRBJ2-6; no definite D call. The CDR3 covers 16 residues. Germline V gene lookup returns CDR1 MNHEY and CDR2 SVGAGI. Trimming pared 2 bases from V and 3 bases from J, leaving 11 bases between. In DNA, the CDR3 is TGTGCCAGCAGTTACGAAGGGTACGGTGGGGCCAACGTCCTGACTTTC. It specifies CASSYEGYGGANVLTF.

This clonotype was seen more than once but under ten times. The V call is TRBV7-9, the J call TRBJ1-4, with 10 bases matching TRBD1. Trimming took 0 bases from V and 4 from J; bases not matched to a gene: 5. The CDR3 runs 17 residues. Per the germline V gene, CDR1 is SEHNR and CDR2 is FQNEAQ (reference sequence). CDR3: CASSLARDRGLNEKLFF. The CDR3 DNA is TGTGCCAGCAGCTTAGCCCGGGACAGGGGACTTAATGAAAAACTGTTTTTT.

This clonotype was counted ten times or more. This chain joins TRBV11-2 and TRBJ2-5; 9 bases align to TRBD2. V was clipped by 6 bases and J by 5 bases; unmatched bases: 10. The CDR3 length is 15 residues. Germline values: CDR1 SGHAT, CDR2 FQNNGV. This CDR3 reads CASRFSGGTGETQYF. The CDR3 DNA is TGTGCCAGCAGATTTAGCGGGGGCACGGGGGAGACCCAGTACTTC.

The V gene is TRBV15, the J gene TRBJ1-5; D gene ambiguous. V dropped 3 bases and J dropped 1 base, with 16 bases sitting between them. This CDR3 is built from 17 residues. Per the germline V gene, CDR1 is LNHNV and CDR2 is YYDKDF (reference sequence). Here the CDR3 DNA reads TGTGCCACCAGCAGGAACCGGGCCTCTGGAAGCAATCAGCCCCAGCATTTT. Protein: CATSRNRASGSNQPQHF.